This TCR beta chain comes out of a study of CD8 T cells in ankylosing spondylitis. Study-wide results and limits: Ankylosing spondylitis blood seemed to carry a telltale TCR beta motif made of roughly 8 highly homologous variants.

CDR1 is DFQATT, CDR2 SNEGSKA, per germline (reference sequence). This CDR3 is 14 amino acids long. After removal of 6 bases from V and 7 bases from J, the junction contained 7 bases not matched to a gene. On this clonotype: Its antigen is currently unknown.

TCRdb redid the calling of the 5' RACE reads with MiXCR, one entry per CDR3 protein. In the table there are over 400,000 distinct CDR3 sequences, roughly a quarter of which are singletons. V gene TRBV20-1 combines with J gene TRBJ1-6; 9 bases align to TRBD1. Material for sequencing was blood, either unsorted or a sorted T cell fraction (not recorded which). This sequence was found in a male donor with ankylosing spondylitis. CDR3 nucleotides: TGCAGTGCCCCGGCGGGACAGGGCAATTCACCCCTCCACTTT. Amino acids: CSAPAGQGNSPLHF.